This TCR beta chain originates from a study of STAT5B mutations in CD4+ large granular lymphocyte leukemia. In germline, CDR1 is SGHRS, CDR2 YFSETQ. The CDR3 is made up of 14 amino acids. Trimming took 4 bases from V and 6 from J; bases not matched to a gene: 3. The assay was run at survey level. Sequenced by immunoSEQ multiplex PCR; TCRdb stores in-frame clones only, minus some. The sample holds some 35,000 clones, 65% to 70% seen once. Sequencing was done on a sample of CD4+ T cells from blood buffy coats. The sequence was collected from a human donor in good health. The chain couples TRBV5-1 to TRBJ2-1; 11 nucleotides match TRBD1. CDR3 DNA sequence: TGCGCCAGCAGCCTAGGACAGGGGGCCAATGAGCAGTTCTTC. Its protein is CASSLGQGANEQFF.